A single sample gave rise to the 28 T cell receptor beta chains below, sequenced in a study of T cell responses to AZD1222 COVID-19 vaccine. Clones were read by immunoSEQ multiplex PCR, and TCRdb kept only the in-frame ones, dropping some. The profile shows approximately 110,000 clones, about 91% of them singletons. The specimen was peripheral blood, collected 28 days after the second AZD1222 dose. These receptor sequences come from an adult who received the AZD1222 COVID-19 vaccine.

The CDR3 DNA is TGTGCCACTCGGACTAGCGGGGGGAGAGAGACCCAGTACTTC. As protein: CATRTSGGRETQYF. The chain is built from TRBV19 and TRBJ2-5, with 14 bases aligning to TRBD2. The CDR3 contains 14 residues. The germline gives CDR1 LNHDA, CDR2 SQIVND (reference sequence). V dropped 10 bases and J dropped 4; count of bases not matched to a gene: 5.

This rearrangement joins TRBV6-4 to TRBJ1-4; a possible D gene is TRBD1 (5 bases). V lost 6 bases and J 0 bases, leaving 17 bases between the germline ends. In germline, CDR1 is MRHNA, CDR2 SNTAGT. The CDR3 is made up of 17 amino acids. In DNA, the CDR3 is TGTGCCAGCAGAGGGGAGCCAAAGCTCTCAACTAATGAAAAACTGTTTTTT. Its protein product is CASRGEPKLSTNEKLFF.

This rearrangement joins TRBV11-2 to TRBJ1-1; D is undetermined. CDR1 is SGHAT, CDR2 FQNNGV, per germline. This CDR3 comprises 16 residues. V dropped 5 bases and J dropped 0 bases, with 16 bases sitting between them. CDR3 sequence: CASSVAGGQVNTEAFF. The CDR3 DNA sequence: TGTGCCAGCAGCGTAGCTGGAGGGCAAGTGAACACTGAAGCTTTCTTT.

The chain joins TRBV7-3 to TRBJ2-1; TRBD1 matches 7 bases. Germline-derived CDR1 and CDR2 are SGHTA and FQGTGA. Losses at the gene ends were 5 bases for V and 0 bases for J; bases not matched to a gene: 7. The CDR3 loop spans 16 amino acids. The CDR3 DNA follows: TGTGCCAGCAGCGCCACAGGGGTGACCTCCTACAATGAGCAGTTCTTC. It specifies CASSATGVTSYNEQFF. Full variable domain (remainder filled in from reference TRBV7-3 and TRBJ2-1): GAGVSQTPSNKVTEKGKYVELRCDPISGHTALYWYRQSLGQGPEFLIYFQGTGAADDSGLPNDRFFAVRPEGSVSTLKIQRTERGDSAVYLCASSATGVTSYNEQFFGPGTRLTVL.

CDR3 DNA: TGTGCCAGCAGACCCCAGGGGGCCTATGGAAACACCATATATTTT. Protein: CASRPQGAYGNTIYF. The V call is TRBV6-5, the J call TRBJ1-3; 8 bases fit TRBD1. This CDR3 comprises 15 residues. V trimming: 6 bases; J trimming: 3 bases; junction bases outside the gene matches: 7. CDR1 is MNHEY, CDR2 SVGAGI, per germline.

The gene calls are TRBV7-9 and TRBJ1-1; 7 positions match TRBD1. The trim removed 5 bases at V and 4 bases at J, leaving 13 bases unmatched. The CDR3 extends over 16 amino acids. Germline CDR1 SEHNR, CDR2 FQNEAQ (reference sequence). The chain's CDR3 is CASSPPQGRGGTEAFF. In nucleotides, the CDR3 is TGTGCCAGCAGCCCACCACAGGGGCGGGGGGGCACTGAAGCTTTCTTT.

This chain connects TRBV19 to TRBJ1-5, with no clear D. The CDR3 sequence is 13 residues long. The germline CDR1 and CDR2 sequences are LNHDA and SQIVND (reference sequence). The V and J ends lost 2 bases and 7 bases respectively, with 9 bases between them. CDR3 nucleotide sequence: TGTGCCAGTAGTATACAGGTCGGGCAGCCCCAGCATTTT. It specifies CASSIQVGQPQHF.

The chain recombines TRBV19 with TRBJ2-3, with unresolved D. The CDR3 is made up of 16 amino acids. Trimming cost V 0 bases and J 0 bases, with 10 bases left between them. Germline V gene lookup returns CDR1 LNHDA and CDR2 SQIVND (reference sequence). CDR3 in DNA: TGTGCCAGTAGTATAGACGGGCCAGTTAGCACAGATACGCAGTATTTT. This translates into CASSIDGPVSTDTQYF.

The rearrangement links TRBV20-1 to TRBJ1-1; D not certain. CDR3 length: 11 residues. V was pared by 6 bases and J by 4 bases, with 9 bases between. CDR1 is DFQATT and CDR2 is SNEGSKA in the germline V gene (reference sequence). CDR3 DNA sequence: TGCAGTGCCGGTTATGGCACTGAAGCTTTCTTT. It encodes CSAGYGTEAFF.

The chain combines TRBV6-1 with TRBJ1-2; D unresolved. CDR3 length: 15 amino acids. V was shortened by 0 bases and J by 7 bases, with 15 bases between the two germline ends. Germline V gene lookup returns CDR1 MNHNS and CDR2 SASEGT. CDR3 coding DNA: TGTGCCAGCAGTGAAGCGGGTTCACTCCGCGCTGGCTACACCTTC. Amino acid sequence: CASSEAGSLRAGYTF.

The CDR3 DNA reads TGCGCCAGCAGCCAAGGTGTGGGGGCGTGGGAGCAGTACTTC. Amino acid sequence: CASSQGVGAWEQYF. The rearrangement uses TRBV4-3 and TRBJ2-7; D is possibly TRBD1 (6 bases). CDR3 length equals 14 residues. Trimming took off 1 base at V and 7 bases at J, with 14 bases between the two ends. Germline loops: CDR1 LGHNA, CDR2 YSLEER.

The chain carries TRBV5-1 and TRBJ2-7; no clear D gene. The V gene's germline CDR1 is SGHRS and CDR2 YFSETQ. The CDR3 is 14 residues long. Trimming cost V 2 bases and J 1 base, with 10 bases left between them. DNA for the CDR3: TGCGCCAGCAGCTTTTCCCCTTCTTCCTACGAGCAGTACTTC. It translates to CASSFSPSSYEQYF. Together with reference TRBV5-1 and TRBJ2-7, the CDR3 gives the full variable domain: KAGVTQTPRYLIKTRGQQVTLSCSPISGHRSVSWYQQTPGQGLQFLFEYFSETQRNKGNFPGRFSGRQFSNSRSEMNVSTLELGDSALYLCASSFSPSSYEQYFGPGTRLTVT.

The V gene is TRBV7-2, the J gene TRBJ2-7, with TRBD2 matching over 10 bases. The CDR3 runs 15 residues. The V gene end was trimmed by 3 bases and the J gene end by 5 bases; junction bases not matched to a gene: 7. Germline values: CDR1 SGHTA, CDR2 FQGNSA. This chain's CDR3 is CASSFSGGFGNEQYF. In nucleotides, the CDR3 is TGTGCCAGCAGCTTTAGCGGGGGGTTCGGTAACGAGCAGTACTTC.

V is TRBV7-2 and J is TRBJ2-5; D remains unclear. The V gene's germline CDR1 is SGHTA and CDR2 FQGNSA. The CDR3 is 13 residues long. With 1 base removed from V and 5 bases from J, the gap between germline ends came to 8 bases. The CDR3 spells CASSLEVTETQYF. CDR3 bases: TGTGCCAGCAGCTTAGAAGTTACGGAGACCCAGTACTTC. The full variable domain, completed using reference TRBV7-2 and TRBJ2-5, is GAGVSQSPSNKVTEKGKDVELRCDPISGHTALYWYRQSLGQGLEFLIYFQGNSAPDKSGLPSDRFSAERTGGSVSTLTIQRTQQEDSAVYLCASSLEVTETQYFGPGTRLLVL.

This sequence joins TRBV11-2 and TRBJ2-7; D ambiguous. V lost 1 base, J lost 3 bases, and 7 bases lay in between. Per germline, CDR1 SGHAT and CDR2 FQNNGV. The CDR3 is 13 residues long. DNA for the CDR3: TGTGCCAGCAGCTTAGGGGCAGTCTACGAGCAGTACTTC. Protein product: CASSLGAVYEQYF.

This clone was found a few times. V is TRBV5-1 and J is TRBJ2-1; D is unresolved. Deletions cut 3 bases from V and 8 bases from J, with 18 bases between. CDR3 size: 15 residues. The germline V gene encodes CDR1 SGHRS and CDR2 YFSETQ. The CDR3 DNA is TGCGCCAGCAGCTACCGGGCCCCCCATATGGATGAGCAGTTCTTC. Encoded protein: CASSYRAPHMDEQFF.

The chain links TRBV10-3 to TRBJ2-7; maybe TRBD1 (5 bases). CDR1 is ENHRY, CDR2 SYGVKD, per germline. Trimming removed 7 bases at V and 4 bases at J, with 17 bases between. This CDR3 has 14 amino acids. The CDR3 region has the DNA TGTGCCATCAAGAAACAACAGGAAGATTACGAGCAGTACTTC. It encodes CAIKKQQEDYEQYF.

The chain is built from TRBV19 and TRBJ1-2; 9 bases map to TRBD1. The CDR3 sequence is 16 residues long. Trimming cost V 5 bases and J 8 bases; bases outside gene matches: 15. Germline V CDR1 and CDR2: LNHDA, SQIVND (reference sequence). The DNA of the CDR3 is TGTGCCAGTAGTGCGGAGACGACACAGGGGGCCAAGGGCTACACCTTC. Encoded protein: CASSAETTQGAKGYTF.

The chain combines TRBV27 with TRBJ2-1, with 7 bases identical to TRBD1. Germline CDR1 MNHEY, CDR2 SMNVEV (reference sequence). The V and J ends lost 5 bases and 0 bases, in that order; junction bases with no gene match: 7. The CDR3 consists of 16 residues. The CDR3, as DNA: TGTGCCAGCAGTGGACAGGACCAGAGCTCCTACAATGAGCAGTTCTTC. Translated, it gives CASSGQDQSSYNEQFF.

The CDR3 loop is CASSLSWGGELFF. CDR3 bases: TGTGCCAGCAGTTTATCCTGGGGCGGGGAGCTGTTTTTT. The V and J genes are TRBV12-3 or TRBV12-4 and TRBJ2-2, with D uncertain. Trimming left V 2 bases short and J 7 bases short, with 8 bases between. There are 13 residues in the CDR3.

The chain joins TRBV7-2 to TRBJ2-5; TRBD1 matches 9 bases. Trimming at V came to 6 bases and at J to 2 bases, leaving 7 bases not matched to a gene. Germline CDR1 reads SGHTA; CDR2 reads FQGNSA. The CDR3 is made up of 15 amino acids. In DNA, the CDR3 is TGTGCCAGCAGAGCGGACAGGGGCTTGCAAGAGACCCAGTACTTC. Its protein is CASRADRGLQETQYF.

Written as DNA, the CDR3 is TGTGCCAGCAGCTTAGATCGTCTGCCCCCCATATATTTT. Encoded protein: CASSLDRLPPIYF. The rearrangement joins TRBV11-2 to TRBJ1-3; D not resolved. Trimming removed 0 bases at V and 11 bases at J, with 11 bases between. This CDR3 has 13 residues. Looked up from germline, CDR1 is SGHAT and CDR2 is FQNNGV. The full variable domain, completed using reference TRBV11-2 and TRBJ1-3, is EAGVAQSPRYKIIEKRQSVAFWCNPISGHATLYWYQQILGQGPKLLIQFQNNGVVDDSQLPKDRFSAERLKGVDSTLKIQPAKLEDSAVYLCASSLDRLPPIYFGEGSWLTVV.

This clone was observed a single time. The genes are TRBV9 and TRBJ2-1; 10 bases agree with TRBD1. CDR3 length: 15 amino acids. Germline-derived CDR1 and CDR2 are SGDLS and YYNGEE. Losses at the gene ends were 0 bases for V and 6 bases for J; bases not matched to a gene: 3. CDR3 DNA sequence: TGTGCCAGCAGCGTAGGGGACAGGGGTATCAATGAGCAGTTCTTC. It encodes CASSVGDRGINEQFF.

The chain carries TRBV18 and TRBJ2-5; D is ambiguous. Deletions cut 0 bases from V and 5 bases from J, with 7 bases between. Germline V CDR1 and CDR2: KGHSH, LQKENI. This CDR3 has 13 amino acids. The CDR3 DNA follows: TGTGCCAGCTCACCACCGAGCCCTGAGACCCAGTACTTC. Its protein product is CASSPPSPETQYF.

The chain recombines TRBV9 with TRBJ2-2; 8 nucleotides match TRBD2. The CDR3 has 17 amino acids. CDR1 SGDLS and CDR2 YYNGEE come from the germline V gene. V dropped 3 bases and J dropped 3; count of bases not matched to a gene: 10. CDR3 residues: CASSAPRSGGDTGELFF. In DNA, the CDR3 is TGTGCCAGCAGCGCACCTCGCAGCGGGGGAGACACCGGGGAGCTGTTTTTT. The complete variable domain, with remaining parts taken from reference TRBV9 and TRBJ2-2, reads DSGVTQTPKHLITATGQRVTLRCSPRSGDLSVYWYQQSLDQGLQFLIQYYNGEERAKGNILERFSAQQFPDLHSELNLSSLELGDSALYFCASSAPRSGGDTGELFFGEGSRLTVL.

This chain joins TRBV15 and TRBJ2-7, with TRBD1 identical over 7 bases. The CDR3 totals 15 residues. V dropped 4 bases and J dropped 4; count of bases not matched to a gene: 10. In germline, CDR1 is LNHNV, CDR2 YYDKDF (reference sequence). CDR3 protein: CATSTIRTGFYEQYF. For the CDR3, the DNA is TGTGCCACCAGCACGATTAGGACAGGATTTTACGAGCAGTACTTC.

The chain has TRBV25-1 and TRBJ1-4; tentatively, D is TRBD1 (5 bases). This CDR3 is 14 amino acids long. Between the trimmed V and J ends, which lost 4 bases and 1 base, there was a span of 7 bases. Germline CDR1 and CDR2: MGHDK and SYGVNS. The CDR3 sequence is CASSGGGTNEKLFF. The CDR3 coding sequence is TGTGCCAGCAGTGGGGGGGGAACTAATGAAAAACTGTTTTTT.

This sequence joins TRBV18 and TRBJ2-7, with D tentatively TRBD1 (6 bases). Germline V lookup: CDR1 KGHSH, CDR2 LQKENI. The CDR3 sequence is 14 residues long. Trimming cost V 1 base and J 2 bases, with 9 bases left between them. Here the CDR3 reads CASSPRQDTYEQYF. CDR3 coding DNA: TGTGCCAGCTCACCACGACAGGACACCTACGAGCAGTACTTC.